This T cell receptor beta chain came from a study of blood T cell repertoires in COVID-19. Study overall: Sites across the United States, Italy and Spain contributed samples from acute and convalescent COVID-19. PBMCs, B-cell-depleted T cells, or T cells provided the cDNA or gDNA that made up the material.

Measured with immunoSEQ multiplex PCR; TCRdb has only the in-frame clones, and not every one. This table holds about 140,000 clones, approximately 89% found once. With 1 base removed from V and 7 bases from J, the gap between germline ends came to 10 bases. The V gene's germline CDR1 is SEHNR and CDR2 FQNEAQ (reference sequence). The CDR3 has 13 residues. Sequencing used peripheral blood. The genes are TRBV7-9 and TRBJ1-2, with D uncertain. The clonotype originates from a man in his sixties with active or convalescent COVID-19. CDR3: CASSLGAGLGYTF. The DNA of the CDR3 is TGTGCCAGCAGCTTAGGGGCTGGGCTTGGCTACACCTTC.